These 30 T cell receptor beta chains were all obtained from the same sample, sequenced in a study of blood T cell repertoires in COVID-19. TCRdb's copy holds only in-frame clones and misses some; the assay was immunoSEQ multiplex PCR. The sample contains some 270,000 clones, 75% to 90% of which appear only once. Sample: PBMCs or T cells enriched from blood (not recorded which). Source of these receptors: a woman aged 40 to 50 who had been exposed to COVID-19.

The chain combines TRBV19 with TRBJ1-1; the match to TRBD1 covers 8 bases. The CDR3 loop spans 13 amino acids. The V and J ends lost 9 bases and 11 bases, in that order; junction bases with no gene match: 14. Germline lookup yields CDR1 LNHDA and CDR2 SQIVND (reference sequence). This chain's CDR3 is CASPPLPDRGAFF. CDR3 nucleotides: TGTGCCAGCCCGCCCCTACCAGACAGGGGTGCTTTCTTT.

This rearrangement joins TRBV11-1 to TRBJ1-1; 10 positions match TRBD1. The CDR3 totals 15 residues. V shed 5 bases and J 0 bases; nucleotides not matched to a gene: 3. Germline-derived CDR1 and CDR2 are SGHAT and FQDESV (reference sequence). CDR3 bases: TGTGCCAGCAGCCAAGGACAGGGGGTGAACACTGAAGCTTTCTTT. It translates to CASSQGQGVNTEAFF.

The V and J genes are TRBV6-2 or TRBV6-3 and TRBJ2-7; 16 positions match TRBD2. This CDR3 has 16 residues. After removal of 2 bases from V and 5 bases from J, the junction contained 3 bases not matched to a gene. Germline-derived CDR1 and CDR2 are MNHEY and SVGEGT. CDR3 nucleotides: TGTGCCAGCAGTTACGGGACTAGCGGGAGGGCCCACGAGCAGTACGTC. Encoded protein: CASSYGTSGRAHEQYV.

This clone has a handful of counts. V usage is TRBV18 and J usage is TRBJ1-1, with TRBD1 identical over 7 bases. The J segment lost 4 bases and the V segment lost 4 bases, leaving 6 bases of the junction unmatched. This CDR3 is 14 amino acids long. Germline V gene lookup returns CDR1 KGHSH and CDR2 LQKENI. CDR3 region: CASSQGASGTEAFF. CDR3 nucleotide sequence: TGTGCCAGCTCACAGGGGGCTTCGGGCACTGAAGCTTTCTTT.

The chain employs TRBV19 and TRBJ1-5; 10 positions match TRBD1. The CDR3 sequence is 15 residues long. Germline V gene sequence: CDR1 LNHDA, CDR2 SQIVND (reference sequence). After removal of 6 bases from V and 5 bases from J, the junction contained 7 bases not matched to a gene. The chain's CDR3 is CASRKTGTGDQPQHF. The CDR3 bases are TGTGCCAGTAGGAAGACAGGGACAGGGGATCAGCCCCAGCATTTT. Filled out from reference TRBV19 and TRBJ1-5, the complete variable domain reads DGGITQSPKYLFRKEGQNVTLSCEQNLNHDAMYWYRQDPGQGLRLIYYSQIVNDFQKGDIAEGYSVSREKKESFPLTVTSAQKNPTAFYLCASRKTGTGDQPQHFGDGTRLSIL.

The chain carries TRBV4-2 and TRBJ1-2; 9 bases fit TRBD1. Per the germline V gene, CDR1 is LGHNA and CDR2 is YNFKEQ. The CDR3 loop spans 15 amino acids. Trimming removed 4 bases from V and 2 bases from J; junction bases left unmatched: 5. CDR3 DNA sequence: TGTGCCAGCAGCCCGGGGACAGGGAAAAACTATGGCTACACCTTC. Encoded protein: CASSPGTGKNYGYTF.

The chain combines TRBV28 with TRBJ1-1; D is unclear. CDR1 and CDR2 (germline): MDHEN, SYDVKM. V was clipped by 4 bases and J by 0 bases, with 6 bases between them. This CDR3 comprises 13 residues. The CDR3 bases are TGTGCCAGCAGTTCTAGTCTGAACACTGAAGCTTTCTTT. Translating gives CASSSSLNTEAFF. Full variable domain (missing parts from reference TRBV28 and TRBJ1-1): DVKVTQSSRYLVKRTGEKVFLECVQDMDHENMFWYRQDPGLGLRLIYFSYDVKMKEKGDIPEGYSVSREKKERFSLILESASTNQTSMYLCASSSSLNTEAFFGQGTRLTVV.

This chain joins TRBV7-3 and TRBJ1-2, with a possible D match to TRBD1 (5 bases). Germline assignment: CDR1 SGHTA and CDR2 FQGTGA. The CDR3 is 16 residues long. Trimming took off 4 bases at V and 2 bases at J, with 17 bases between the two ends. CDR3 nucleotides: TGTGCCAGCAGCTCCTACGCAGGGAAAGACAACTATGGCTACACCTTC. It specifies CASSSYAGKDNYGYTF.

The chain employs TRBV24-1 and TRBJ2-3, with 11 bases lining up with TRBD1. The CDR3 runs to 15 residues. CDR1 KGHDR and CDR2 SFDVKD come from the germline V gene. The V and J ends lost 5 bases and 5 bases, in that order; junction bases with no gene match: 5. The CDR3 spells CATSASDRGRDTQYF. The CDR3 DNA is TGTGCCACCAGTGCTTCGGACAGGGGGCGAGATACGCAGTATTTT.

The chain recombines TRBV10-3 with TRBJ1-1; 7 nucleotides align to TRBD1. The germline gives CDR1 ENHRY, CDR2 SYGVKD. V shed 3 bases and J 0 bases; nucleotides not matched to a gene: 4. This CDR3 region has 15 residues. CDR3 sequence reads: CAISDPGGMNTEAFF. In nucleotides, the CDR3 is TGTGCCATCAGTGACCCAGGGGGAATGAACACTGAAGCTTTCTTT.

This clone has only one observation. V is TRBV28 and J is TRBJ1-2; D gene ambiguous. CDR3 length: 15 amino acids. Trimming stripped 2 bases from V and 3 bases from J, with 13 bases between. Germline-derived CDR1 and CDR2 are MDHEN and SYDVKM. The CDR3 loop is CASSLRNPGYYGYTF. The CDR3 region has the DNA TGTGCCAGCAGTTTACGAAATCCGGGATACTATGGCTACACCTTC.

This clone came up a few times. This chain uses TRBV11-3 with TRBJ2-1; no firm D call. The germline gives CDR1 SGHNT, CDR2 YENEEA. The ends were cut back, 5 bases at V and 5 bases at J, with 4 bases in the middle. The CDR3 is 11 amino acids. Written as DNA, the CDR3 is TGTGCCAGCAGCCCTAACAATGAGCAGTTCTTC. As protein: CASSPNNEQFF. Variable domain in full (rest from reference TRBV11-3 and TRBJ2-1): EAGVVQSPRYKIIEKKQPVAFWCNPISGHNTLYWYLQNLGQGPELLIRYENEEAVDDSQLPKDRFSAERLKGVDSTLKIQPAELGDSAVYLCASSPNNEQFFGPGTRLTVL.

V usage is TRBV7-2 and J usage is TRBJ2-2; tentative D call: TRBD1 (6 bases). This CDR3 has 16 amino acids. Germline CDR1 reads SGHTA; CDR2 reads FQGNSA. Trimming left V 1 base short and J 5 bases short, with 14 bases between. CDR3 in amino acids: CASSLVGGRGTGELFF. Written as DNA, the CDR3 is TGTGCCAGCAGCTTAGTTGGGGGCCGGGGAACCGGGGAGCTGTTTTTT.

The table lists this clone with a few counts. This chain links TRBV11-2 with TRBJ1-1; tentatively, D is TRBD1 (5 bases). The CDR3 has 14 amino acids. Per germline, CDR1 SGHAT and CDR2 FQNNGV. V was trimmed by 5 bases and J by 12 bases, leaving 22 bases between them. The CDR3: CASSPHTGLLFPFF. For the CDR3, the DNA is TGTGCCAGCAGCCCCCATACAGGCCTTTTATTCCCTTTCTTT.

The rearrangement links TRBV7-8 to TRBJ2-4; TRBD1 is a possible D gene (5 bases). From germline, CDR1 is SGHVS and CDR2 FQNEAQ. V was shortened by 5 bases and J by 0 bases, with 11 bases between the two germline ends. This CDR3 comprises 15 residues. The CDR3 here is CASSPAGIAKNIQYF. CDR3 in DNA: TGTGCCAGCAGCCCCGCAGGGATAGCCAAAAACATTCAGTACTTC.

This chain connects TRBV12-3 or TRBV12-4 to TRBJ2-2, with D unresolved. The CDR3 length is 13 residues. Trimming cost V 2 bases and J 5 bases, with 6 bases left between them. In DNA, the CDR3 is TGTGCCAGCAGTTTATGGAGAACCGGGGAGCTGTTTTTT. Amino acids: CASSLWRTGELFF.

This clone was observed a few times. J is TRBJ1-3 and V is TRBV7-8; tentatively, D is TRBD1 (5 bases). Per germline, CDR1 SGHVS and CDR2 FQNEAQ. The CDR3 runs 14 residues. The germline V and J ends were trimmed by 2 bases and 1 base, with 6 bases remaining between them. CDR3 sequence reads: CASSLPGSGNTIYF. The DNA for the CDR3 is TGTGCCAGCAGCTTACCAGGGTCTGGAAACACCATATATTTT.

The genes are TRBV6-2 or TRBV6-3 and TRBJ1-2, with D hard to call. This CDR3 is built from 14 residues. The germline gives CDR1 MNHEY, CDR2 SVGEGT. Trimming stripped 6 bases from V and 5 bases from J, with 16 bases between. The CDR3, as DNA: TGTGCCAGCAGCCCTCCCCGCACTATTTATGGCTACACCTTC. As protein: CASSPPRTIYGYTF.

The sample holds one count of this clone. This chain uses TRBV24-1 with TRBJ2-5; 9 bases are shared with TRBD1. CDR3 length: 16 residues. Germline V CDR1 and CDR2: KGHDR, SFDVKD. The V and J ends lost 6 bases and 2 bases, in that order; junction bases with no gene match: 9. The CDR3 is CATSLQGTGRQETQYF. For the CDR3, the DNA is TGTGCCACCAGTCTTCAAGGGACAGGGCGTCAAGAGACCCAGTACTTC.

V usage is TRBV2 and J usage is TRBJ2-6, with D possibly matching TRBD1 (6 bases). The length of the CDR3 is 15 residues. Trimming left V 6 bases short and J 2 bases short, with 11 bases between. Per germline, CDR1 SNHLY and CDR2 FYNNEI. CDR3 sequence reads: CASRARDTGANVLTF. In DNA, the CDR3 is TGTGCCAGCAGGGCCAGGGACACTGGGGCCAACGTCCTGACTTTC.

This clone was found a few times. CDR3 bases: TGTGCCAGTAGTATTCTAGCGACATCGACAGATACGCAGTATTTT. The encoded protein is CASSILATSTDTQYF. The chain joins TRBV19 to TRBJ2-3; D might be TRBD2 (6 bases). This CDR3 has 15 amino acids. Per the germline V gene, CDR1 is LNHDA and CDR2 is SQIVND (reference sequence). V was clipped by 3 bases and J by 3 bases, with 13 bases between them.

The chain recombines TRBV30 with TRBJ1-2; weak D call: TRBD1 (6 bases). The CDR3 is 11 residues long. Trimming took 8 bases from V and 4 from J, leaving 11 bases between them. The germline CDR1 and CDR2 sequences are GTSNPN and SVGIG (reference sequence). CDR3 bases: TGTGCCGACAGGAGAGCCTATGGCTACACCTTC. Protein: CADRRAYGYTF.

The chain couples TRBV5-4 to TRBJ2-3; D may be TRBD1 (5 bases). The germline V and J ends were trimmed by 4 bases and 0 bases, with 9 bases remaining between them. CDR3 length equals 14 residues. CDR1 is SGHNT and CDR2 is YYREEE in the germline V gene (reference sequence). CDR3 nucleotides: TGTGCCAGCAGCCGCAGGGATAGCACAGATACGCAGTATTTT. This sequence encodes CASSRRDSTDTQYF.

This rearrangement joins TRBV3-1 (or the pseudogene TRBV3-2) to TRBJ1-4; the D gene is possibly TRBD1 (5 bases). Germline CDR1 is LGHDT and CDR2 is YNNKEL (reference sequence). CDR3 length equals 17 residues. V lost 0 bases, J lost 5 bases, and 16 bases lay in between. The CDR3 coding sequence is TGTGCCAGCAGCCAAGACGAGACGGGGGTCACCAATGAAAAACTGTTTTTT. This translates into CASSQDETGVTNEKLFF.

V gene TRBV7-2 combines with J gene TRBJ2-5, with D maybe TRBD1 (5 bases). Trimming shortened V by 0 bases and J by 2 bases, and 10 bases separated the two germline ends. The CDR3 spans 15 residues. Germline V gives CDR1 SGHTA, CDR2 FQGNSA. The CDR3 loop reads CASSLAIDRQETQYF. In DNA form, the CDR3 reads TGTGCCAGCAGCTTAGCGATAGACAGACAAGAGACCCAGTACTTC. Drawing the rest from reference TRBV7-2 and TRBJ2-5, the complete variable domain is GAGVSQSPSNKVTEKGKDVELRCDPISGHTALYWYRQSLGQGLEFLIYFQGNSAPDKSGLPSDRFSAERTGGSVSTLTIQRTQQEDSAVYLCASSLAIDRQETQYFGPGTRLLVL.

CDR3 nucleotides: TGCAGCGTCGCCCGGGACAGCAGAGAGTCCCATACGCAGTATTTT. It translates to CSVARDSRESHTQYF. The V and J genes are TRBV29-1 and TRBJ2-3; the match to TRBD1 covers 7 bases. Trimming removed 6 bases from V and 7 bases from J; junction bases left unmatched: 16. The germline gives CDR1 SQVTM, CDR2 ANQGSEA. This CDR3 has 15 residues.

The chain is built from TRBV5-8 and TRBJ1-2; no clear D gene. Germline values: CDR1 SGHTS, CDR2 YDEGEE. The length of the CDR3 is 15 residues. With 1 base removed from V and 0 bases from J, the gap between germline ends came to 10 bases. The CDR3 here is CASSLYQATNYGYTF. The CDR3 DNA is TGTGCCAGCAGCTTGTACCAGGCCACTAACTATGGCTACACCTTC.

V gene TRBV3-1 (or the pseudogene TRBV3-2) combines with J gene TRBJ2-7; D is undetermined. The V end lost 0 bases, the J end lost 6 bases, and 15 bases lay between the germline ends. CDR3 size: 15 residues. Germline V gene lookup returns CDR1 LGHDT and CDR2 YNNKEL (reference sequence). The CDR3 loop reads CASSQDSRVRSEQYV. The CDR3, as DNA: TGTGCCAGCAGCCAAGATTCCCGGGTTAGGTCCGAGCAGTACGTC.

V is TRBV30 and J is TRBJ2-2; tentatively, D is TRBD1 (6 bases). Between the trimmed V and J ends, which lost 2 bases and 3 bases, there was a span of 13 bases. Germline V gives CDR1 GTSNPN, CDR2 SVGIG (reference sequence). This CDR3 is built from 15 residues. The CDR3, as DNA: TGTGCCTGGAGTACAGGGAAATGGGACACCGGGGAGCTGTTTTTT. Amino acid sequence: CAWSTGKWDTGELFF.

This clone is a singleton in its sample. The chain uses TRBV10-3 and TRBJ2-2; TRBD2 might be the D (7 bases). From germline, CDR1 is ENHRY and CDR2 SYGVKD. The CDR3 has 17 residues. The V end lost 6 bases, the J end lost 5 bases, and 22 bases lay between the germline ends. The CDR3 region has the DNA TGTGCCATCAGGGGCCCGGGGGGCCAGGAAGGGACCGGGGAGCTGTTTTTT. Translation gives CAIRGPGGQEGTGELFF.